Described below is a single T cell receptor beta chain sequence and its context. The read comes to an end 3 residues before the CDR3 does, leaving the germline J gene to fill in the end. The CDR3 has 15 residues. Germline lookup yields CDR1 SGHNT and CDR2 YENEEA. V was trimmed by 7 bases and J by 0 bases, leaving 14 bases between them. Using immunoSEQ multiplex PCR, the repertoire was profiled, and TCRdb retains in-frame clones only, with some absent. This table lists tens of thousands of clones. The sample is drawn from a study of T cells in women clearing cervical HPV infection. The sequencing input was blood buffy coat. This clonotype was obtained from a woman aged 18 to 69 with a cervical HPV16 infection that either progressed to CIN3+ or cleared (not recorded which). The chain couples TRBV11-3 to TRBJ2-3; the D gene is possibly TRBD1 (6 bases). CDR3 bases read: TGTGCCAGCACCGGAGGAGACAGGAGCACAGATACG. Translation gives CASTGGDRSTDT. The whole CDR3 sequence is CASTGGDRSTDTQYF.